This T cell receptor (beta chain) was retrieved from a study of metastatic and nonmetastatic thyroid tumors (dated by TCRdb to about 2020). With respect to the entire study: Repertoires from peripheral blood and from tumor or nodule tissue samples of malignant and benign thyroid patients were compared.

Based on the germline V gene (reference sequence), the CDR1 and CDR2 sequences are SGHKS and YYEKEE. At the junction V is shortened by 1 base and J by 3 bases, with 8 bases in between. The CDR3 goes from the cysteine to the phenylalanine over 14 residues. The entry retains the CDR3 DNA only, 42 bases that are in frame from base 1. Libraries were built with PCR. Sequencing instrument: Illumina HiSeq 4000. The TCR beta-chain CDR3 region of each patient was profiled by high-throughput sequencing. In the source study's methods: The researchers built a classifier to tell apart papillary thyroid cancer patients with distant metastasis, based on CDR3 differences among clinicopathological groups. The Shannon index was used to assess repertoire diversity, and the Morisita-Horn index was used to assess tumor-blood repertoire similarity. Through fastp at Q25 and MiXCR, TCRdb rebuilt clones from the public reads, retaining in-frame beta chains. For this entry, the V and J calls and clone size follow TCRdb and not the study's own pipeline. The sample table contains about 32,000 clones; only one count was recorded for about 25% of them. About 10% of the sample rests with the top ten.

This clone has at least ten counts. Its antigen remains undetermined. Base qualities were left out, and no much larger clone turns up one base away. None of the patients had been given any treatment before thyroid surgery. Using T-cell receptor beta sequencing, the study looked back at clinical samples from patients collected from the early 2010s to the late 2010s. The paper as a whole reports these results and caveats: TCR beta diversity was reported as significantly higher in malignant tumors than in benign nodules, in both blood and tumor samples.

Sequenced sample: blood. The rearranged segments are TRBV5-5 and TRBJ2-1, with no confidently assigned D gene. This TCR came from a female donor with papillary thyroid cancer or a benign thyroid nodule (not recorded which). Some clones in this sample may be carry-over from other donors' samples. The CDR3 loop reads CASSLLADYNEQFF. The sequence in DNA is TGTGCCAGCAGCTTGCTGGCGGACTACAATGAGCAGTTCTTC. With all but the CDR3 taken from the reference TRBV5-5 and TRBJ2-1 genes, the full variable domain is: DAGVTQSPTHLIKTRGQQVTLRCSPISGHKSVSWYQQVLGQGPQFIFQYYEKEERGRGNFPDRFSARQFPNYSSELNVNALLLGDSALYLCASSLLADYNEQFFGPGTRLTVL.